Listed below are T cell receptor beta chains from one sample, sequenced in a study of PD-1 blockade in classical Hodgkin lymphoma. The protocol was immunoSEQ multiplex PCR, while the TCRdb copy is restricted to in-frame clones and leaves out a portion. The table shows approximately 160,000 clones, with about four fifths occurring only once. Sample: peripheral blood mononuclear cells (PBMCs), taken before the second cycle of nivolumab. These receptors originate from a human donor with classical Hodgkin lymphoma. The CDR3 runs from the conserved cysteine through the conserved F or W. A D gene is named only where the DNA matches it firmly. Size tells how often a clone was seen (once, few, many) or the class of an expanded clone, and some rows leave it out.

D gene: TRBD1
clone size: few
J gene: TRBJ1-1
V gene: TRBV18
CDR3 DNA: TGTGCCAGCTCACCACCCGTGGGACAGATGAACACTGAAGCTTTCTTT
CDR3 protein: CASSPPVGQMNTEAFF

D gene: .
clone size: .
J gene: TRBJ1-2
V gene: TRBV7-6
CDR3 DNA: TGTGCCAGCAGCTTATTTTCAGGCCCTAATAACTATGGCTACACCTTC
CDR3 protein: CASSLFSGPNNYGYTF

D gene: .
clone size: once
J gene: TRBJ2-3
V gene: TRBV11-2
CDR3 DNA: TGTGCCAGCAGCATGGGACACTTAGATACGCAGTATTTT
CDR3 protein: CASSMGHLDTQYF

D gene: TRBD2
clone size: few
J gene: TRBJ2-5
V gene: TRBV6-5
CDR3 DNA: TGTGCCAGCAGTGGACTAGCGGGGGGGAAGACCCAGTACTTC
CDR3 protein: CASSGLAGGKTQYF

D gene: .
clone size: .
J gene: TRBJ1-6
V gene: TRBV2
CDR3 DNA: TGTGCCAGCAGTGTATCAGGGATATCCTATAATTCACCCCTCCACTTT
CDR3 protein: CASSVSGISYNSPLHF

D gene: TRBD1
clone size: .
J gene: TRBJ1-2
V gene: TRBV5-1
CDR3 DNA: TGCGCCAGCAGCTTGGGACAGGGGAACTATGGCTACACCTTC
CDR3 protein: CASSLGQGNYGYTF

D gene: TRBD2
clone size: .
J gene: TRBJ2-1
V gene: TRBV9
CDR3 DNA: TGTGCCAGCAGCGTAGACGCGGGGGGCGGATACAATGAGCAGTTCTTC
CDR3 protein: CASSVDAGGGYNEQFF

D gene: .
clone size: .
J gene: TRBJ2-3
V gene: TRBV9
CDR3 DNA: TGTGCCAGCAGCGTAGAGTCTAGTGGTACGCAGTATTTT
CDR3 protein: CASSVESSGTQYF

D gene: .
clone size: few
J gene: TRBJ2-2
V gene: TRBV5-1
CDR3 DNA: TGCGCCAGCAGCTTGGTGGGGGGGCTGAGCACCGGGGAGCTGTTTTTT
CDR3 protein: CASSLVGGLSTGELFF

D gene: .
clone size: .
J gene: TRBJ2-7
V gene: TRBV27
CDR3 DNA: TGTGCCAGCAGTTTAGGGACAAGGTTCTACGAGCAGTACTTC
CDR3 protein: CASSLGTRFYEQYF

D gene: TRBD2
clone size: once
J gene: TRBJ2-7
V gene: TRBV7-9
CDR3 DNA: TGTGCCAGCAGCTCACCTATAGCGGGAGGGCCCTCCTACGAGCAGTACTTC
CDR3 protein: CASSSPIAGGPSYEQYF

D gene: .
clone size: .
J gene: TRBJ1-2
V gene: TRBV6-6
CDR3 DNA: TGTGCCAGCTTAAGTACCGCGGGGCACTGGGGCTACACCTTC
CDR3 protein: CASLSTAGHWGYTF

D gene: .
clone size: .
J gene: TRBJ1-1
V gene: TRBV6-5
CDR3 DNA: TGTGCCAGCAGGGAGGAGGTGAACACTGAAGCTTTCTTT
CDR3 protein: CASREEVNTEAFF

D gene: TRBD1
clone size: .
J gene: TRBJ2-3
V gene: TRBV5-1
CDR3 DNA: TGCGCCAGCAGCTTCGAACCTACAGGGGGCTCGGGCACAGATACGCAGTATTTT
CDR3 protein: CASSFEPTGGSGTDTQYF

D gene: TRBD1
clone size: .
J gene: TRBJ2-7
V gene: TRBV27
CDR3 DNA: TGTGCCAGACTGATGGACAGGGACTACGAGCAGTACTTC
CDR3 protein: CARLMDRDYEQYF

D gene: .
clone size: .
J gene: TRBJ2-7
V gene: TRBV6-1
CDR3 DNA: TGTGCCAGCAGTAAGAGCTCCTACGAGCAGTACTTC
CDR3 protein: CASSKSSYEQYF

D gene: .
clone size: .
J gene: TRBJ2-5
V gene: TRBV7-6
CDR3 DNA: TGTGCCAGCAGCCCACACCAAGAGACCCAGTACTTC
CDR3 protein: CASSPHQETQYF

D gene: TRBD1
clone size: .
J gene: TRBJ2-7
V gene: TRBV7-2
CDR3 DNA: TGTGCCAGCAGCCGGGACAGGGACTCCTACGAGCAGTACTTC
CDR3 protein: CASSRDRDSYEQYF